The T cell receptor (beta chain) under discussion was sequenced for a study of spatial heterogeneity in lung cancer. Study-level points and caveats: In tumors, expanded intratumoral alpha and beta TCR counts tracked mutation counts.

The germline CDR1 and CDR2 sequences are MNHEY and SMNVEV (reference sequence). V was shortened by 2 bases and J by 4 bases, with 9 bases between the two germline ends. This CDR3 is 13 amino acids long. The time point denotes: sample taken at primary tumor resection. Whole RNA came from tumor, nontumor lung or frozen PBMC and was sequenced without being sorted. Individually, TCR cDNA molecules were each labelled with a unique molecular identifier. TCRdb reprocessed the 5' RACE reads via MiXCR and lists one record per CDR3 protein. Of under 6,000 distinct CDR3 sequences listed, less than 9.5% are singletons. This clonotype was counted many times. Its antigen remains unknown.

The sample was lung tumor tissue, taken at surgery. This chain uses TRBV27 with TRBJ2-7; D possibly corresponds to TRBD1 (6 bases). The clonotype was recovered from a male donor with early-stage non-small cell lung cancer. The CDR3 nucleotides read TGTGCCAGCAGTTTAGGGGGCGGGTACGAGCAGTACTTC. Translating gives CASSLGGGYEQYF.